This entry lists 10 T cell receptor beta chains sequenced from one sample in a study of shared clonotypes between healthy human individuals. Sequencing was performed with immunoSEQ multiplex PCR; in TCRdb, only in-frame clones are kept and a portion is missing. The sample yields a few hundred thousand clones, 70% to 80% seen once. Sample: PBMCs. The receptor set was obtained from a woman aged 40 to 49 in good health. Some clones in this sample may be carry-over from other donors' samples.

This clone was seen a few times. The chain is built from TRBV6-5 and TRBJ1-2, with TRBD1 identical over 9 bases. V shed 6 bases, J shed 6 bases, and the junction held 8 bases outside the gene matches. Germline V gene sequence: CDR1 MNHEY, CDR2 SVGAGI. The CDR3 is made up of 14 amino acids. CDR3 nucleotides: TGTGCCAGCAGAACCGGGACAGGGCAAGATGGCTACACCTTC. Translation gives CASRTGTGQDGYTF.

This clone was observed a single time. The CDR3 spells CASSRRQGAGDGYTF. In DNA form, the CDR3 reads TGTGCCAGCAGCCGAAGACAGGGGGCCGGGGATGGCTACACCTTC. The chain links TRBV7-8 to TRBJ1-2, with 10 positions matching TRBD1. Unmatched junction bases numbered 9, after V lost 5 bases and J lost 6 bases. Germline CDR1 and CDR2: SGHVS and FQNEAQ. The CDR3 has 15 amino acids. The complete variable domain, with remaining parts taken from reference TRBV7-8 and TRBJ1-2, reads GAGVSQSPRYKVAKRGQDVALRCDPISGHVSLFWYQQALGQGPEFLTYFQNEAQLDKSGLPSDRFFAERPEGSVSTLKIQRTQQEDSAVYLCASSRRQGAGDGYTFGSGTRLTVV.

The chain links TRBV7-9 to TRBJ2-7, with TRBD2 matching 8 bases. The CDR3 consists of 15 residues. Germline V CDR1 and CDR2: SEHNR, FQNEAQ (reference sequence). The junction had 6 bases not matched to a gene; V was cut back by 5 bases and J by 0 bases. The CDR3 loop is CASSNGRGRSYEQYF. The CDR3 DNA sequence: TGTGCCAGCAGCAACGGGAGGGGCCGCTCCTACGAGCAGTACTTC.

The J gene is TRBJ2-1, the V gene TRBV4-3; tentative D call: TRBD2 (5 bases). Germline V gives CDR1 LGHNA, CDR2 YSLEER. V lost 3 bases, J lost 0 bases, and 6 bases lay in between. The CDR3 totals 14 residues. The CDR3 DNA is TGCGCCAGCAGCCATGGGAGCTCCTACAATGAGCAGTTCTTC. Its translation is CASSHGSSYNEQFF.

V is TRBV5-1 and J is TRBJ2-2; 11 nucleotides align to TRBD2. The J segment lost 0 bases and the V segment lost 5 bases, leaving 3 bases of the junction unmatched. This CDR3 has 16 residues. The germline V gene has CDR1 SGHRS and CDR2 YFSETQ. The CDR3 DNA reads as TGCGCCAGCAGACTAGCGGGAGCCCCGAACACCGGGGAGCTGTTTTTT. Its protein is CASRLAGAPNTGELFF.

The chain is built from TRBV10-1 and TRBJ2-3; D unresolved. Trimming shortened V by 3 bases and J by 4 bases, and 8 bases separated the two germline ends. Germline values: CDR1 WNHNN, CDR2 SYGVQD (reference sequence). The length of the CDR3 is 13 residues. CDR3 amino acids: CASSETLADTQYF. The CDR3 DNA follows: TGCGCCAGCAGTGAAACCTTAGCAGATACGCAGTATTTT.

The chain recombines TRBV5-4 with TRBJ2-5; 14 bases agree with TRBD2. Germline V gene lookup returns CDR1 SGHNT and CDR2 YYREEE (reference sequence). V shed 4 bases and J 0 bases; nucleotides not matched to a gene: 8. The CDR3 covers 18 residues. In nucleotides, the CDR3 is TGTGCCAGCAGCCCGGGACTAGCGGGAGTACCAAACCAAGAGACCCAGTACTTC. Translating it yields CASSPGLAGVPNQETQYF.

The chain recombines TRBV19 with TRBJ2-2; 8 positions match TRBD1. The germline gives CDR1 LNHDA, CDR2 SQIVND (reference sequence). The CDR3 is 14 amino acids. Losses at the gene ends were 2 bases for V and 4 bases for J; bases not matched to a gene: 0. CDR3 DNA sequence: TGTGCCAGTAGTATAACAGGGGGCACCGGGGAGCTGTTTTTT. Translating gives CASSITGGTGELFF.

This clone was seen just once. The chain employs TRBV7-2 and TRBJ2-5, with TRBD1 as a possible D gene (5 bases). Germline-derived CDR1 and CDR2 are SGHTA and FQGNSA. This CDR3 region has 15 residues. V shed 5 bases and J shed 1 base, with 14 bases lying between them. The CDR3 protein is CASSIYPDSQETQYF. The CDR3 DNA reads as TGTGCCAGCAGCATATATCCCGACAGCCAAGAGACCCAGTACTTC.

This clone was found a few times. This chain joins TRBV5-4 and TRBJ2-2, with D hard to call. In germline, CDR1 is SGHNT, CDR2 YYREEE (reference sequence). V was trimmed by 0 bases and J by 4 bases, leaving 10 bases between them. The CDR3 consists of 15 residues. The CDR3 DNA follows: TGTGCCAGCAGCTTGGAAAAGGGTCTCACCGGGGAGCTGTTTTTT. This sequence encodes CASSLEKGLTGELFF.